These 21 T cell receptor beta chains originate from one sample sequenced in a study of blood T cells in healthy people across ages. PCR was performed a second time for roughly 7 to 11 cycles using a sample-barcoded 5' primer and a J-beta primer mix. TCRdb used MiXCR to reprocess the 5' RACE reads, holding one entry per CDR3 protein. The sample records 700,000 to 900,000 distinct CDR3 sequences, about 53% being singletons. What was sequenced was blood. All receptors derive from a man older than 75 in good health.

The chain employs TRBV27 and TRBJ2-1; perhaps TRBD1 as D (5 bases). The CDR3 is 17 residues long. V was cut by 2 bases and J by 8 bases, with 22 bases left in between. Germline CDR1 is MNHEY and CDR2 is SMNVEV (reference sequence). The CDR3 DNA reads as TGTGCCAGCAGTTTACAACAGGTTAAGACCTTTAGCTATGAGCAGTTCTTC. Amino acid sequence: CASSLQQVKTFSYEQFF.

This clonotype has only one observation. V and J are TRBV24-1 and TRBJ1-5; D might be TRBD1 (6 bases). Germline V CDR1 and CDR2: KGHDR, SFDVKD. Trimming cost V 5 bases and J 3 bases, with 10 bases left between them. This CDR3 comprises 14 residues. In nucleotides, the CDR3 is TGTGCCACCAGTGCGGCGGGGGCCAATCAGCCCCAGCATTTT. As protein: CATSAAGANQPQHF.

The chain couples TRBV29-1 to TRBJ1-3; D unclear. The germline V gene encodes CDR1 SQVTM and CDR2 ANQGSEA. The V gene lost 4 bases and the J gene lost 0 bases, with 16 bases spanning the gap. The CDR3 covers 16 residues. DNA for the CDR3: TGCAGCGTTGCCACAAGGTGGGGAGGCTCTGGAAACACCATATATTTT. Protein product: CSVATRWGGSGNTIYF.

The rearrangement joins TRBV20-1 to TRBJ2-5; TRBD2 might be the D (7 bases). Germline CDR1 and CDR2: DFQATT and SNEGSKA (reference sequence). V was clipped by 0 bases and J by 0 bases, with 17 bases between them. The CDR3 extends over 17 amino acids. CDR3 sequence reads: CSARDPRGREYQETQYF. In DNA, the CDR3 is TGCAGTGCTAGAGACCCCCGGGGGCGGGAGTACCAAGAGACCCAGTACTTC.

This CDR3 is CASSQGLGSDNEQFF. Here the CDR3 DNA reads TGTGCCAGCAGCCAAGGGCTTGGGAGTGACAATGAGCAGTTCTTC. The rearrangement links TRBV4-2 to TRBJ2-1; the D gene is possibly TRBD2 (5 bases). Germline V CDR1 and CDR2: LGHNA, YNFKEQ. This CDR3 has 15 residues. The V and J ends lost 1 base and 5 bases respectively, with 12 bases between them.

As DNA, the CDR3 is TGCAGTGCCCCCTGGGACAGCTCCTATAATTCACCCCTCCACTTT. The encoded protein is CSAPWDSSYNSPLHF. J is TRBJ1-6 and V is TRBV20-1, with 7 nucleotides matching TRBD1. This CDR3 comprises 15 residues. J gave up 0 bases and V 6 bases, and 5 bases lay outside the gene matches. Germline CDR1 DFQATT, CDR2 SNEGSKA (reference sequence).

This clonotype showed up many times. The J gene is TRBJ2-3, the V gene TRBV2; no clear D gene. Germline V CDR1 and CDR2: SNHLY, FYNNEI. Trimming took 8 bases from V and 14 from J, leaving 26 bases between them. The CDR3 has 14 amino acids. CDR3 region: CASLRVSEHRYAYF. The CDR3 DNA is TGTGCCAGCTTAAGGGTCTCCGAGCACAGATACGCGTATTTT.

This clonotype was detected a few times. This chain's CDR3 is CSARTSGRVLYEQYF. In DNA form, the CDR3 reads TGCAGTGCTAGAACTAGCGGGAGGGTCCTCTACGAGCAGTACTTC. The V call is TRBV20-1, the J call TRBJ2-7, with 13 bases identical to TRBD2. Germline CDR1 and CDR2: DFQATT and SNEGSKA (reference sequence). The V segment lost 2 bases and the J segment 3 bases; nucleotides outside the gene matches: 4. The CDR3 extends over 15 amino acids.

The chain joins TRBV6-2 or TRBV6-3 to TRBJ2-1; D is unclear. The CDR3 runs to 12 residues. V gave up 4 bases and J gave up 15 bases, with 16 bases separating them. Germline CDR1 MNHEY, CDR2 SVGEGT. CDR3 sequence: CASSCFGPSGFF. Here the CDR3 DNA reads TGTGCCAGCAGTTGCTTCGGACCATCAGGGTTCTTC.

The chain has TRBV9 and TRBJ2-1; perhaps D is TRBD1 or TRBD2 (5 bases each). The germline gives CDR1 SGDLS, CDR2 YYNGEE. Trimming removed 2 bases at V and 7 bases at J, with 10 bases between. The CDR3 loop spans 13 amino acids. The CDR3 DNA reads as TGTGCCAGCAGCGTGGGGGTCCTTAATGAGCAGTTCTTC. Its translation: CASSVGVLNEQFF.

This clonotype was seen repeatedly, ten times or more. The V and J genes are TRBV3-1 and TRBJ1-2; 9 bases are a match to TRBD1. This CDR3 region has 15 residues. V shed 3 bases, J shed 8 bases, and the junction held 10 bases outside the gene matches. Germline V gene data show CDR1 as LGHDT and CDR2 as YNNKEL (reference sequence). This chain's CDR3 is CASSHPRDRVGGYTF. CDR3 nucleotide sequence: TGTGCCAGCAGCCACCCCCGGGACAGGGTGGGAGGCTACACCTTC.

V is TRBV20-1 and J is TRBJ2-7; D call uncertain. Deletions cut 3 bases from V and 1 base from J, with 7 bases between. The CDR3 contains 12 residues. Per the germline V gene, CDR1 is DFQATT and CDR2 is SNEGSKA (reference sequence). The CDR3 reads CSARKASYEQYF. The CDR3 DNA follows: TGCAGTGCTAGGAAGGCATCCTACGAGCAGTACTTC.

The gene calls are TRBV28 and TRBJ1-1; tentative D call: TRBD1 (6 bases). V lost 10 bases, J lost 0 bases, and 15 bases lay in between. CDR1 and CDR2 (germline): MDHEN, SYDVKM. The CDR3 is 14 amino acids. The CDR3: CATRQGLLNTEAFF. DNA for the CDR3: TGTGCCACTCGGCAGGGGCTTTTGAACACTGAAGCTTTCTTT.

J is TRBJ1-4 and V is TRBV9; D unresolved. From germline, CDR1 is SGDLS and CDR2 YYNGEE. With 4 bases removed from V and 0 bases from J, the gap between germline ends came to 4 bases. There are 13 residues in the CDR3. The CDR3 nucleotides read TGTGCCAGCAGCAGGACAACTAATGAAAAACTGTTTTTT. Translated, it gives CASSRTTNEKLFF.

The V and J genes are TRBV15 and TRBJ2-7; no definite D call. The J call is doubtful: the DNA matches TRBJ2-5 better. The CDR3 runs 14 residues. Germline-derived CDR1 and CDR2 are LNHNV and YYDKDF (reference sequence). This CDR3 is CATSRGGLGETQYF. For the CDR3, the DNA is TGTGCCACCAGCAGAGGGGGTCTAGGAGAGACCCAGTACTTC.

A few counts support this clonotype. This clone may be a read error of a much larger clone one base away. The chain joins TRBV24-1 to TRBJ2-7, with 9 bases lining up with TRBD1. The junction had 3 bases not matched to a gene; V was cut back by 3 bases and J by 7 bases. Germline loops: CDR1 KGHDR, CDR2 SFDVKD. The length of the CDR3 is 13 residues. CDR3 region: CATSDDRGNEQYF. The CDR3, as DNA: TGTGCCACCAGTGATGACAGGGGGAATGAGCAGTACTTC.

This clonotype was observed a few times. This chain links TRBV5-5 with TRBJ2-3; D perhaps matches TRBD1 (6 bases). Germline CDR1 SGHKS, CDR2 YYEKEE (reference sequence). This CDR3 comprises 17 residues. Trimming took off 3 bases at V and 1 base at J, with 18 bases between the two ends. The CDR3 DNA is TGTGCCAGCAGCTCCTCAGGGGTTCCGCGGGGCACAGATACGCAGTATTTT. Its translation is CASSSSGVPRGTDTQYF.

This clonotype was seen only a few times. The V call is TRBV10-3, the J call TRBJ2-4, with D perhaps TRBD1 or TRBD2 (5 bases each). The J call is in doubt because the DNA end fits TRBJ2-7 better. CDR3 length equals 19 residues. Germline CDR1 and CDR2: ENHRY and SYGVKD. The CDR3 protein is CAISDLTQNPGRSFHEQYF. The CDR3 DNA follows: TGTGCCATCAGTGACCTGACACAAAATCCGGGACGCAGTTTCCACGAGCAGTACTTC.

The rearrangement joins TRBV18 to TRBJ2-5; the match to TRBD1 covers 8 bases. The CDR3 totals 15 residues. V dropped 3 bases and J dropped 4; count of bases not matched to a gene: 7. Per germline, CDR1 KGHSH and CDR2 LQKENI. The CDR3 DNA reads TGTGCCAGCTCACCCCTTGACAGGGGAAGAGAGACCCAGTACTTC. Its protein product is CASSPLDRGRETQYF.

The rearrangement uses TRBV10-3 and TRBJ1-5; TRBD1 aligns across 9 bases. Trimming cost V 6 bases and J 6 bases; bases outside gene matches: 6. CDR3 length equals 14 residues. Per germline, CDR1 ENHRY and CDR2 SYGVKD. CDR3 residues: CAISPGQGIQPQHF. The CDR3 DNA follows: TGTGCCATCAGCCCGGGACAGGGAATTCAGCCCCAGCATTTT.

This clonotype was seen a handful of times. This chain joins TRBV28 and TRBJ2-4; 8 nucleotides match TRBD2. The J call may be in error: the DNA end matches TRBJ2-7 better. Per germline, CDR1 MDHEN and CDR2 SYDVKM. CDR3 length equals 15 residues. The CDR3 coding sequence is TGTGCCAGCAGTCTAAGACTAGCGCGACCCTACGAGCAGTACTTC. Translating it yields CASSLRLARPYEQYF.